One sample yielded the 8 T cell receptor beta chains listed below, sequenced in a study of shared clonotypes between healthy human individuals. Terminally differentiated effector memory CD45RA+ cells were excluded by CCR7 positive selection of CD45RO-negative cells. This table comes from immunoSEQ multiplex PCR, and its TCRdb copy is limited to in-frame clones, with some not included. Here the sample spans more than 500,000 clones, about 95% being singletons. Specimen: naive CD8+ T cells sorted from blood. The receptor source for this set is a woman in her thirties in good health.

V usage is TRBV1 and J usage is TRBJ2-3. TRBV1 is a documented pseudogene. The CDR3 has 12 amino acids. The CDR3 coding sequence is TGCACCAGCAGCCGCAGAGTGGATACGCAGTATTTT. Its protein is CTSSRRVDTQYF.

The chain has TRBV7-9 and TRBJ2-7; 7 bases align to TRBD1. V dropped 8 bases and J dropped 2; count of bases not matched to a gene: 3. Germline V CDR1 and CDR2: SEHNR, FQNEAQ (reference sequence). CDR3 length: 12 amino acids. The CDR3 loop is CASLGTAYEQYF. For the CDR3, the DNA is TGTGCCAGCTTGGGGACAGCCTACGAGCAGTACTTC.

This clone appeared a single time. V gene TRBV27 combines with J gene TRBJ1-5, with 11 bases lining up with TRBD1. Looked up from germline, CDR1 is MNHEY and CDR2 is SMNVEV (reference sequence). Trimming cost V 6 bases and J 0 bases; bases outside gene matches: 7. The CDR3 consists of 17 residues. Here the CDR3 DNA reads TGTGCCAGCAGCGGGACAGGGGGTTACAATAGCAATCAGCCCCAGCATTTT. Its translation: CASSGTGGYNSNQPQHF.

This clone was seen more than once but under ten times. The chain has TRBV19 and TRBJ1-5; D unclear. The CDR3 has 14 amino acids. Per germline, CDR1 LNHDA and CDR2 SQIVND (reference sequence). V was pared by 3 bases and J by 0 bases, with 6 bases between. This CDR3 reads CASSMRDSNQPQHF. CDR3 bases: TGTGCCAGTAGTATGAGGGATAGCAATCAGCCCCAGCATTTT.

The rearrangement links TRBV28 to TRBJ2-3; D uncertain. Trimming shortened V by 2 bases and J by 9 bases, and 9 bases separated the two germline ends. The CDR3 runs 12 residues. CDR1 MDHEN and CDR2 SYDVKM come from the germline V gene. CDR3: CASSLRQNTQYF. The CDR3 coding sequence is TGTGCCAGCAGTTTAAGGCAGAACACGCAGTATTTT.

The rearrangement joins TRBV7-7 to TRBJ2-1, with 8 bases identical to TRBD1. The CDR3 contains 13 residues. Germline trimming cut 5 bases from V and 9 bases from J; bases unmatched to any gene: 6. Germline V CDR1 and CDR2: SSHAT, FNYEAQ (reference sequence). The CDR3 loop is CASSIGQGGEQFF. Here the CDR3 DNA reads TGTGCCAGCAGCATAGGACAGGGCGGTGAGCAGTTCTTC.

V gene TRBV28 combines with J gene TRBJ2-1, with unresolved D. Germline V gene lookup returns CDR1 MDHEN and CDR2 SYDVKM. The CDR3 is made up of 15 amino acids. Trimming removed 0 bases at V and 5 bases at J, with 11 bases between. The CDR3 reads CASSLWGKSDNEQFF. Here the CDR3 DNA reads TGTGCCAGCAGTTTATGGGGGAAGAGCGACAATGAGCAGTTCTTC.

Comments on this clone: The same CDR3 arises from other DNA sequences in this sample as well. The V gene is TRBV30, the J gene TRBJ2-7, with 8 bases lining up with TRBD2. Germline V lookup: CDR1 GTSNPN, CDR2 SVGIG (reference sequence). There are 15 residues in the CDR3. V lost 1 base and J lost 3; bases outside the gene matches: 8. The CDR3 sequence is CAWSAGLAGSYEQYF. CDR3 bases: TGTGCCTGGAGTGCTGGTCTAGCGGGTAGCTACGAGCAGTACTTC.